The next 10 T cell receptor beta chains were all read from a single sample in a study of T cells in Graves' hyperthyroidism and ophthalmopathy. From RNA transcripts, TCR beta CDR3 regions were amplified. RT-PCR in the first round (using the HTBI primer set) targeted the TCR CDR3. TCRdb re-called the multiplex PCR reads with MiXCR, one entry per CDR3 protein. The table has about 98,000 distinct CDR3 sequences, about 37% seen once. The sample comprised peripheral blood or thyroid tissue (not recorded which). These receptors were obtained from a woman in her twenties or thirties with Graves' hyperthyroidism.

This chain uses TRBV20-1 with TRBJ2-3; D gene ambiguous. V shed 5 bases and J shed 14 bases, with 17 bases lying between them. The length of the CDR3 is 11 residues. Germline V gene sequence: CDR1 DFQATT, CDR2 SNEGSKA (reference sequence). CDR3 coding DNA: TGCAGTGCTCCACGGTACGGCCCGGGGTATTTT. It is translated as CSAPRYGPGYF.

In the case of this clonotype: A much larger clone is a single base away; this may be a read error. The chain combines TRBV7-9 with TRBJ1-3; D is uncertain. Per the germline V gene, CDR1 is SEHNR and CDR2 is FQNEAQ (reference sequence). The CDR3 spans 18 residues. The V and J ends lost 5 bases and 2 bases respectively, with 22 bases between them. The CDR3 DNA is TGTGCCAGCAGCCTGAGGATCACAGCATTTTACACTGGAAACACCATATATTTT. Translating it yields CASSLRITAFYTGNTIYF.

This clonotype appeared many times. The chain has TRBV5-1 and TRBJ2-7; D is possibly TRBD2 (5 bases). The CDR3 extends over 15 amino acids. V lost 4 bases and J lost 0, with 14 bases in between. The germline V gene encodes CDR1 SGHRS and CDR2 YFSETQ. CDR3 in amino acids: CASSAKAERSYEQYF. For the CDR3, the DNA is TGCGCCAGCAGCGCCAAAGCGGAACGCTCCTACGAGCAGTACTTC.

This clonotype was found many times. The chain carries TRBV9 and TRBJ1-6; D not certain. The V gene's germline CDR1 is SGDLS and CDR2 YYNGEE. The CDR3 extends over 12 amino acids. V was trimmed by 4 bases and J by 7 bases, leaving 6 bases between them. CDR3 in DNA: TGTGCCAGCAGCCCTGCCAATTCACCCCTCCACTTT. Its translation is CASSPANSPLHF.

This clonotype was counted at least ten times. The rearrangement joins TRBV4-2 to TRBJ1-1; TRBD1 matches at 7 bases. Trimming removed 2 bases from V and 2 bases from J; junction bases left unmatched: 8. CDR3 length: 16 amino acids. Germline lookup yields CDR1 LGHNA and CDR2 YNFKEQ. CDR3 loop: CASSQMTGYVNTEAFF. CDR3 in DNA: TGTGCCAGCAGCCAAATGACAGGGTACGTTAACACTGAAGCTTTCTTT.

A remark on this clonotype: Just one base apart from a much larger clone, this may be a read error. This chain links TRBV7-9 with TRBJ1-2, with D possibly being TRBD1 (6 bases). This CDR3 is 13 amino acids long. From germline, CDR1 is SEHNR and CDR2 FQNEAQ (reference sequence). The CDR3 region is CTSSLYRVSGYTF. CDR3 DNA sequence: TGTACCAGCAGTTTATACAGGGTGAGCGGCTACACCTTC. Looking up the rest from reference TRBV7-9 and TRBJ1-2 gives the full variable domain: DTGVSQNPRHKITKRGQNVTFRCDPISEHNRLYWYRQTLGQGPEFLTYFQNEAQLEKSRLLSDRFSAERPKGSFSTLEIQRTEQGDSAMYLCTSSLYRVSGYTFGSGTRLTVV.

The sample holds many counts of this clonotype. The chain links TRBV10-2 to TRBJ2-3; 7 bases are a match to TRBD2. The CDR3 totals 16 residues. V was clipped by 5 bases and J by 4 bases; unmatched bases: 12. Per germline, CDR1 WSHSY and CDR2 SAAADI. The CDR3 DNA is TGCGCCAGCAGTCGTCGACTAGCAAACGTCCCAGATACGCAGTATTTT. Protein: CASSRRLANVPDTQYF.

The CDR3 DNA sequence: TGTGCCAGCAGCTCCCGACTAGCGGGAGTCGAGACCCAGTACTTC. Translating gives CASSSRLAGVETQYF. The rearrangement uses TRBV5-4 and TRBJ2-5, with TRBD2 matching 12 bases. Trimming took 3 bases from V and 5 from J; bases not matched to a gene: 5. Germline values: CDR1 SGHNT, CDR2 YYREEE (reference sequence). The CDR3 contains 15 residues.

This clonotype was seen many times. This chain uses TRBV7-6 with TRBJ2-7; D may be TRBD1 (6 bases). The CDR3 spans 17 residues. Germline assignment: CDR1 SGHVS and CDR2 FNYEAQ. V was pared by 1 base and J by 1 base, with 17 bases between. This chain's CDR3 is CASSLDHQGSYSYEQYF. The CDR3 DNA reads TGTGCCAGCAGCTTAGATCACCAGGGGAGTTATTCCTACGAGCAGTACTTC.

In this sample, this clonotype turned up many times. The genes are TRBV7-2 and TRBJ1-1; D unresolved. The germline gives CDR1 SGHTA, CDR2 FQGNSA. This CDR3 contains 13 residues. The V end lost 5 bases, the J end lost 4 bases, and 11 bases lay between the germline ends. CDR3 region: CASSEGRSTEAFF. The DNA of the CDR3 is TGTGCCAGCAGCGAAGGAAGGAGCACTGAAGCTTTCTTT.